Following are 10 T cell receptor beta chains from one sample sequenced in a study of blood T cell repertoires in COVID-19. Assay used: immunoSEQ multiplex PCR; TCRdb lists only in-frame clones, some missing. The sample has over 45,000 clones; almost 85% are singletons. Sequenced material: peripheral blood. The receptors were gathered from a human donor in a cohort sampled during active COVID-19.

The CDR3 sequence: CASSFGGAGGADTQYF. CDR3 in DNA: TGCGCCAGCAGCTTTGGAGGCGCAGGGGGTGCAGATACGCAGTATTTT. The V gene is TRBV5-1, the J gene TRBJ2-3; 7 nucleotides align to TRBD1. The CDR3 length is 16 residues. The junction had 10 bases not matched to a gene; V was cut back by 2 bases and J by 4 bases. The germline V gene encodes CDR1 SGHRS and CDR2 YFSETQ.

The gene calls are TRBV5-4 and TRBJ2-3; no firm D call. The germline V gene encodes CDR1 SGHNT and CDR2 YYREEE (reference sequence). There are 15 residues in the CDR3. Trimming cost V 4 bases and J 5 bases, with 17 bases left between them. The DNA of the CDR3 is TGTGCCAGCAGCCCCCAAACCCGGGTGAGAGATACGCAGTATTTT. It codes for CASSPQTRVRDTQYF.

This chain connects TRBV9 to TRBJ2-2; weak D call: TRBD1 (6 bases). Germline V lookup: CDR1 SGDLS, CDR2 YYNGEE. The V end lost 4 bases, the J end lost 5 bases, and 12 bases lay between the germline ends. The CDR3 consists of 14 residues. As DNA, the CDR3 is TGTGCCAGCAGCCCTACCGGACAGACCGGGGAGCTGTTTTTT. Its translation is CASSPTGQTGELFF.

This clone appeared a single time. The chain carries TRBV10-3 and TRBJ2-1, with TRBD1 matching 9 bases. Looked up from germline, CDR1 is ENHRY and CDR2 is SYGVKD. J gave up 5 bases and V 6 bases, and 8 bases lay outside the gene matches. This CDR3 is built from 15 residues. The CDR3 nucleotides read TGTGCCATCAGGGGGACAGGGAATTTGAACAATGAGCAGTTCTTC. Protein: CAIRGTGNLNNEQFF.

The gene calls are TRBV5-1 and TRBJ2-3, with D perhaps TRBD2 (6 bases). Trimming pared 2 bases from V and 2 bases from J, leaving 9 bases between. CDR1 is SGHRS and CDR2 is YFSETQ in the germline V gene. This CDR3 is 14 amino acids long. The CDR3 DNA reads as TGCGCCAGCAGCTTTGGGGGGATCACAGATACGCAGTATTTT. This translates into CASSFGGITDTQYF.

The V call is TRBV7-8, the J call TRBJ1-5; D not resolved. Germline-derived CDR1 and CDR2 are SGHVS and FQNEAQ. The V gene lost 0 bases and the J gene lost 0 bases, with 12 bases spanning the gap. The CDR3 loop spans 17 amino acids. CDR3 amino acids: CASSLAGSQDSNQPQHF. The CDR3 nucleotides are TGTGCCAGCAGCTTAGCCGGGTCCCAAGATAGCAATCAGCCCCAGCATTTT.

The CDR3, as DNA: TGTGCCAGCAGCCAAGGGCCCAGGGGGTCCCGTGAGACCCAGTACTTC. The encoded protein is CASSQGPRGSRETQYF. The V call is TRBV4-2, the J call TRBJ2-5, with 7 bases that match TRBD1. The junction had 10 bases not matched to a gene; V was cut back by 1 base and J by 5 bases. The V gene's germline CDR1 is LGHNA and CDR2 YNFKEQ. The CDR3 is 16 amino acids.

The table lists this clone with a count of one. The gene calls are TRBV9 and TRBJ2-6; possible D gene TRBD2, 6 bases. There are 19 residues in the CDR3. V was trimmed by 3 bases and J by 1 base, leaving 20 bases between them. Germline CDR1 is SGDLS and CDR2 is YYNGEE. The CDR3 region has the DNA TGTGCCAGCAGCGGGACGGGCCCGGGGGTGGGTTCTGGGGCCAACGTCCTGACTTTC. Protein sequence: CASSGTGPGVGSGANVLTF.

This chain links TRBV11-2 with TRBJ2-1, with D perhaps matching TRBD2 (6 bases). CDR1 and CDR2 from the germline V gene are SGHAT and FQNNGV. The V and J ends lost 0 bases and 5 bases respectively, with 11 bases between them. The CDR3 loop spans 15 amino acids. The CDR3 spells CASSLDGGLHNEQFF. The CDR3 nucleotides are TGTGCCAGCAGCTTAGATGGGGGACTCCACAATGAGCAGTTCTTC.

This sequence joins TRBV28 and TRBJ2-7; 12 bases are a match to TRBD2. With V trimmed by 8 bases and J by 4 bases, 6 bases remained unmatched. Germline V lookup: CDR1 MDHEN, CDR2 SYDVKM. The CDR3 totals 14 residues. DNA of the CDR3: TGTGCCAGCTCCCTGGGGACTAGCGGGTACGAGCAGTACTTC. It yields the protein CASSLGTSGYEQYF.